This T cell receptor beta chain was observed in a study of OX40 agonist ivuxolimab in advanced cancers. Turning to the overall study: Ivuxolimab, which targeted the costimulatory receptor OX40 (CD134), was an agonistic, fully human IgG2 monoclonal antibody. Intravenous ivuxolimab was administered to patients every 2 weeks at six dose levels: 0.01, 0.1, 0.3, 1.5, 3 and 10 mg/kg. Of the approximately 50 dose-escalation patients, hepatocellular carcinoma was present in about 19, melanoma in roughly 15, renal cell carcinoma in 9 and head and neck cancer in 9. The dose-escalation cohort was around 84% male with a mean age of around 64 years, ranging from roughly 20 to 85. Prior anti-PD-1, anti-PD-L1 or anti-CTLA-4 therapy was permitted, and 30% to 50% of dose-escalation patients had received checkpoint inhibitors. Partial responses occurred in three dose-escalation patients, of whom one had hepatocellular carcinoma and two had cutaneous melanoma. Peripheral TCRbeta sequencing was intended to test whether TCR sequence diversity was altered and clonal T-cell expansion was caused by ivuxolimab. The paper reports the monotherapy dose-escalation portion (N of about 50 patients) of the phase I ivuxolimab trial. The full study reports these points: In the 0.1-3.0 mg/kg groups, partial responders were among the patients with the lowest normalized peripheral clonal expansion, particularly in CD8+ T cells. After ivuxolimab, more expanded clones were found on average in CD8+ T cells than in CD4+ T cells. Low levels of normalized T-cell clonal expansion were also shown by some nonresponding patients. Clonal expansion of both CD4+ and CD8+ blood T cells was observed from baseline to week 6 at doses 0.1 to 3.0 mg/kg. The antigen specificity of the clonally expanded peripheral T cells was not determined.

The trial excluded patients who had a history of autoimmune disease or who were on systemic immunosuppression. Peripheral blood for TCR sequencing was drawn from every dose cohort at baseline, at cycle 4 day 1 and at cycle 7 day 1. The samples were drawn from a first-in-human, open-label, multicenter phase I dose-escalation trial of ivuxolimab. Adults with locally advanced or metastatic melanoma, renal cell, hepatocellular, or head and neck squamous cell carcinoma were enrolled in the trial. Before TCR sequencing, CD4+ and CD8+ T cells were separately sorted from peripheral blood. Inclusive of the bounding cysteine and phenylalanine, the CDR3 is 15 residues long. CDR3 DNA only is kept here, 45 bases in frame from base 1. CDR1 and CDR2, per the germline V gene (reference sequence), are LNHDA and SQIVND. V is pared back by 3 bases and J by 7 bases, with 18 bases lying between the germline termini. Remarks on this clone: Its antigen is unknown. There are no base qualities to consult, and no much larger clone falls within one base.

To sequence the TCRbeta CDR3 region, genomic DNA was isolated from the sorted cells. TCRbeta CDR3 regions were sequenced using the immunoSEQ Assay. TCRdb took over this immuneACCESS table, retaining in-frame rearrangements with V and J assigned. Such tables are incomplete; in checked studies, under half of the missing clones stem from an unresolved V gene, and the remainder is unexplained. This sample gives 74,000 or so clones in total; around nine tenths of them show up just once. Approximately 2% of the sample is held by the ten biggest clonotypes. The receptor's source is an adult with an advanced solid tumor such as melanoma, head and neck, liver or kidney cancer. The sequences come from CD4+ or CD8+ T cells sorted from blood, collected in a trial of the OX40 agonist ivuxolimab. The chain joins TRBV19 to TRBJ2-5, with TRBD2 perhaps the D gene, on 5 matching bases. The CDR3 has the sequence CASSILLSGIGTQYF. The nucleotides are TGTGCCAGTAGTATCCTTTTAAGCGGCATCGGGACCCAGTACTTC.